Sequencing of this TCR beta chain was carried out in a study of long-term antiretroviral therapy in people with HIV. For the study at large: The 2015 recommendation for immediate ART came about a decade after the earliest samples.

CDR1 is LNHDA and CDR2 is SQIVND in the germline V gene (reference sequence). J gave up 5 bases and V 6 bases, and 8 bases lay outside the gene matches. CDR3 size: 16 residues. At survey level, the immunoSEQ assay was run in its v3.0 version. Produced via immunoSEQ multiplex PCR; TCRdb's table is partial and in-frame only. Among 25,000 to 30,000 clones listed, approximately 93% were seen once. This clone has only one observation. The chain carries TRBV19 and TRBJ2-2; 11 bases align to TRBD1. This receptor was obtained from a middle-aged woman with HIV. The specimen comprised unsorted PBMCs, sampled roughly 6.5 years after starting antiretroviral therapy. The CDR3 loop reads CASSTGTGGFTGELFF. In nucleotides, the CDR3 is TGTGCCAGTAGCACCGGGACAGGGGGATTTACCGGGGAGCTGTTTTTT.